The 28 T cell receptor beta chains presented below share a single source sample, sequenced in a study of tissue T cells after allogeneic stem cell transplantation. TCRdb's copy holds only in-frame clones and misses some; the assay was immunoSEQ multiplex PCR. This sample has 20,000 to 25,000 clones, with 55% to 80% found just once. The sample consisted of spleen. The receptors stem from a female BALB/c mouse in good health. MHC haplotype here: H2-d.

This clone was recorded once. Gene names and germline refer to mouse. The sequenced part of the CDR3 DNA is TGTGCCAGCGGTGACGACTGGGAGATCACCGGGCAGCTCTAC. Amino acid sequence: CASGDDWEITGQLY. The entire CDR3 is CASGDDWEITGQLYF. The rearrangement joins TRBV13-2 to TRBJ2-2, with 7 bases aligning to TRBD2. The read stops 1 residue short of the end of the CDR3; the missing end is completed from the germline J gene. The CDR3 loop spans 15 amino acids. The V and J ends lost 2 bases and 4 bases, in that order; junction bases with no gene match: 5. Germline loops: CDR1 NNHNN, CDR2 SYGAGS (reference sequence).

Comments on this clone: Genes here carry mouse names. The missing CDR3 end, 1 residue past where the read stops, is filled in from the germline J gene. J is TRBJ1-2 and V is TRBV2; D is perhaps TRBD1 (5 bases). V was trimmed by 1 base and J by 0 bases, leaving 6 bases between them. The CDR3 loop spans 14 amino acids. Per the germline V gene, CDR1 is LGHNA and CDR2 is YSYQKL. The CDR3 loop is CASSQGTTNSDYTF. The covered CDR3 bases are TGTGCCAGCAGCCAAGGGACAACAAACTCCGACTACACC.

As regards this clone: The germline and genes are mouse ones. Incomplete CDR3 DNA: TGTGCCAGCAATCCCGGGACTGGGGGTTATGAACAGTAC. Its protein is CASNPGTGGYEQY. The CDR3 as a whole reads CASNPGTGGYEQYF. V usage is TRBV19 and J usage is TRBJ2-7, with TRBD2 matching over 11 bases. The DNA ends 1 residue before the CDR3 does, and the rest of the CDR3 is filled in from the germline J gene. Trimming took 6 bases from V and 4 from J; bases not matched to a gene: 6. The germline V gene encodes CDR1 FNHDT and CDR2 SITEND (reference sequence). The CDR3 covers 14 residues.

In regard to this clone: Mouse gene names and germline throughout. The chain's CDR3 is CASLIQDTQYF. The sequenced CDR3 bases are TGTGCCAGCCTTATACAAGACACCCAGTAC. The rearrangement links TRBV4 to TRBJ2-5; no reliable D call. Sequencing ends 1 residue short of the CDR3 end; the germline J gene provides the rest. Germline loops: CDR1 LGHDT, CDR2 YNNKQL (reference sequence). Trimming stripped 8 bases from V and 3 bases from J, with 6 bases between. This CDR3 region has 11 residues.

This clone was picked up a small number of times. Mouse gene names apply. The missing CDR3 end, 1 residue past where the read stops, is filled in from the germline J gene. The chain couples TRBV13-2 to TRBJ1-3, with D uncertain. The V end was cut by 1 base, the J end by 3 bases, with 8 bases between. The length of the CDR3 is 14 residues. Germline V gene data show CDR1 as NNHNN and CDR2 as SYGAGS (reference sequence). CDR3 DNA (partial): TGTGCCAGCGGTGATTCCAGGAATGGAAATACGCTCTAT. As protein: CASGDSRNGNTLY. The whole CDR3 sequence reads CASGDSRNGNTLYF.

This clone was seen just once. Gene names and germline refer to mouse. Read coverage stops 1 residue before the CDR3 terminus; the germline J gene supplies the remainder. The sample contains more than one DNA sequence encoding this CDR3. The gene calls are TRBV31 and TRBJ2-3, with TRBD2 identical over 7 bases. The CDR3 contains 14 residues. Trimming removed 0 bases from V and 1 base from J; junction bases left unmatched: 1. Germline loops: CDR1 GKSSPN, CDR2 SITVG. The CDR3 DNA, read in part, is TGTGCCTGGAGTCTGGGGACTGGTGCAGAAACGCTGTAT. Translated: CAWSLGTGAETLY. In full, the CDR3 reads CAWSLGTGAETLYF.

Remarks on this clone: The gene symbols are mouse symbols. Read sequence stops 1 residue before the CDR3 end, and the germline J gene provides the missing end. The J gene is TRBJ2-7, the V gene TRBV5; a possible D gene is TRBD1 (6 bases). The ends were cut back, 4 bases at V and 2 bases at J, with 9 bases in the middle. The CDR3 is made up of 13 amino acids. Germline V lookup: CDR1 LGHNA, CDR2 YNLKQL (reference sequence). CDR3 residues: CASSLGTTYEQYF. CDR3 DNA (partial): TGTGCCAGCAGCCTCGGGACAACCTATGAACAGTAC.

Remarks on this clone: Here the gene names and germline are mouse. Read sequence stops 1 residue before the CDR3 end, and the germline J gene provides the missing end. The genes are TRBV13-2 and TRBJ2-7; 12 positions agree with TRBD2. The germline gives CDR1 NNHNN, CDR2 SYGAGS (reference sequence). V was clipped by 2 bases and J by 4 bases; unmatched bases: 1. The CDR3 sequence is 14 residues long. CDR3 protein: CASGEGLGGYEQYF. Incomplete CDR3 DNA: TGTGCCAGCGGTGAGGGACTGGGGGGATATGAACAGTAC.

Of note for this clone: Genes and germline come from the mouse. The read gets to within 1 residue of the CDR3 end, and the germline J gene fills in the rest. The rearrangement uses TRBV13-1 and TRBJ2-1; 11 nucleotides agree with TRBD2. CDR1 and CDR2 from the germline V gene are NSHNY and SYGAGN. Trimming took 2 bases from V and 1 from J; bases not matched to a gene: 2. The CDR3 length is 16 residues. The part of the CDR3 DNA that was read is TGTGCCAGCAGTGAGGGACTGGGGGAAAACTATGCTGAGCAGTTC. It is translated as CASSEGLGENYAEQF. The CDR3 reads in full as CASSEGLGENYAEQFF.

On this clone itself: Each gene name is a mouse one. The read terminates 1 residue before the CDR3 end, so the remaining end is supplied by the germline J gene. The rearrangement uses TRBV13-2 and TRBJ2-1; D remains ambiguous. This CDR3 region has 12 residues. The germline V gene encodes CDR1 NNHNN and CDR2 SYGAGS (reference sequence). V gave up 3 bases and J gave up 6 bases, with 7 bases separating them. CDR3 loop: CASGVSSAEQFF. The DNA read from the CDR3 is TGTGCCAGCGGTGTCTCTAGTGCTGAGCAGTTC.

Remarks on this clone: These gene names are mouse names. The read halts 1 residue ahead of the CDR3 end, with the missing end drawn from the germline J gene. The chain employs TRBV19 and TRBJ2-1; no definite D call. Germline loops: CDR1 FNHDT, CDR2 SITEND (reference sequence). The V end was cut by 2 bases, the J end by 1 base, with 4 bases between. The CDR3 extends over 13 amino acids. The CDR3 DNA, read in part, is TGTGCCAGCAGTATGAAGAACTATGCTGAGCAGTTC. Its protein product is CASSMKNYAEQF. The whole CDR3 reads CASSMKNYAEQFF.

In the case of this clone: Gene labels here are mouse ones. The read is 1 residue too short to cover the CDR3 end, so that end is filled in from the germline J gene. This rearrangement joins TRBV2 to TRBJ1-1; possible D gene TRBD1, 5 bases. The CDR3 length is 14 residues. Germline values: CDR1 LGHNA, CDR2 YSYQKL. V dropped 1 base and J dropped 3 bases, with 9 bases sitting between them. Incomplete CDR3 DNA: TGTGCCAGCAGCCAAGGGGGCGCAGACACAGAAGTCTTC. Encoded protein: CASSQGGADTEVF. The whole CDR3 protein is CASSQGGADTEVFF.

This clone came up a few times. Mouse gene names apply. The read halts 1 residue ahead of the CDR3 end, with the missing end drawn from the germline J gene. The chain uses TRBV19 and TRBJ2-7; D might be TRBD1 (6 bases). Germline CDR1 reads FNHDT; CDR2 reads SITEND (reference sequence). The CDR3 totals 14 residues. The V end was cut by 3 bases, the J end by 2 bases, with 12 bases between. The part of the CDR3 DNA that was read is TGTGCCAGCAGTACTCCCCAGGGGACCTATGAACAGTAC. Its protein product is CASSTPQGTYEQY. The whole CDR3 sequence is CASSTPQGTYEQYF.

Regarding this clone: Germline and genes here are mouse. The read terminates 1 residue before the CDR3 end, so the remaining end is supplied by the germline J gene. V gene TRBV13-1 combines with J gene TRBJ1-3, with a possible D match to TRBD1 (6 bases). The CDR3 has 15 residues. V was clipped by 2 bases and J by 0 bases, with 9 bases between them. CDR1 NSHNY and CDR2 SYGAGN come from the germline V gene. Here the CDR3 reads CASSEGQHSGNTLYF. CDR3 DNA (partial): TGTGCCAGCAGTGAAGGACAGCATTCTGGAAATACGCTCTAT.

Only one count was recorded for this clone. Mouse gene names and germline throughout. The read halts 1 residue ahead of the CDR3 end, with the missing end drawn from the germline J gene. The gene calls are TRBV2 and TRBJ1-4; a weak D match, TRBD1 (5 bases). CDR1 LGHNA and CDR2 YSYQKL come from the germline V gene. This CDR3 comprises 15 residues. Trimming removed 0 bases at V and 5 bases at J, with 10 bases between. The CDR3 protein is CASSQDETENERLFF. Partial CDR3 DNA: TGTGCCAGCAGCCAAGATGAGACAGAAAACGAAAGATTATTT.

As regards this clone: Any gene name here is a mouse gene name. From the germline J gene comes the end of the CDR3, since the read stops 1 residue before it. This rearrangement joins TRBV3 to TRBJ2-5, with 7 positions matching TRBD1. J lost 3 bases, V lost 5 bases, and 5 bases had no gene match. The CDR3 sequence is 14 residues long. The germline V gene has CDR1 SNHLY and CDR2 FYNGKV (reference sequence). CDR3 DNA, as far as it was read: TGTGCCAGCAGCCCGGGACAGTATCAAGACACCCAGTAC. Protein: CASSPGQYQDTQY. The full CDR3 is CASSPGQYQDTQYF.

Of note for this clone: Gene names refer to mouse genes. Read coverage stops 1 residue before the CDR3 terminus; the germline J gene supplies the remainder. V usage is TRBV13-1 and J usage is TRBJ2-7, with 8 bases that match TRBD2. CDR1 is NSHNY and CDR2 is SYGAGN in the germline V gene. The J segment lost 0 bases and the V segment lost 3 bases, leaving 8 bases of the junction unmatched. This CDR3 has 16 residues. The CDR3 here is CASSGGTGGSSYEQYF. The part of the CDR3 DNA that was read is TGTGCCAGCAGTGGTGGGACTGGAGGGAGCTCCTATGAACAGTAC.

With regard to this clone: The listed genes are named as in mouse. The read terminates 1 residue ahead of where the CDR3 ends, so the germline J gene completes it. The chain recombines TRBV13-2 with TRBJ1-1; 7 nucleotides match TRBD1. The CDR3 consists of 14 residues. V lost 4 bases and J lost 0; bases outside the gene matches: 3. Germline lookup yields CDR1 NNHNN and CDR2 SYGAGS (reference sequence). CDR3 DNA, as far as it was read: TGTGCCAGCGGTTCCGGGACAGCAAACACAGAAGTCTTC. Translated, it gives CASGSGTANTEVF. The entire CDR3 reads CASGSGTANTEVFF.

As for this clone: The gene names given are mouse names. Coverage ceases 1 residue before the CDR3 finishes, and the germline J gene fills in the end. Other DNA sequences in the sample encode the same CDR3. The rearrangement links TRBV13-1 to TRBJ1-4; unclear D gene. Germline CDR1 reads NSHNY; CDR2 reads SYGAGN. V lost 2 bases to trimming and J lost 3 bases, with 5 bases between them. The CDR3 contains 13 residues. CDR3 sequence: CASSDGANERLFF. CDR3 bases read: TGTGCCAGCAGTGACGGGGCCAACGAAAGATTATTT. Drawing the rest from reference TRBV13-1 and TRBJ1-4, the complete variable domain is EAAVTQSPRNKVTVTGGNVTLSCRQTNSHNYMYWYRQDTGHGLRLIHYSYGAGNLRIGDVPDGYKATRTTQEDFFLLLELASPSQTSLYFCASSDGANERLFFGHGTKLSVL.

Worth noting for this clone: All gene names here are mouse names. The missing CDR3 end, 1 residue past where the read stops, is filled in from the germline J gene. This chain joins TRBV19 and TRBJ1-4; D ambiguous. V was clipped by 3 bases and J by 3 bases, with 6 bases between them. Germline-derived CDR1 and CDR2 are FNHDT and SITEND (reference sequence). The CDR3 loop spans 13 amino acids. CDR3 amino acids: CASSTGPNERLFF. The sequenced part of the CDR3 DNA is TGTGCCAGCAGTACGGGCCCCAACGAAAGATTATTT.

Comments on this clone: These gene names are mouse names. The CDR3 end falls 1 residue outside the read, so it is completed with the germline J gene. J is TRBJ2-3 and V is TRBV13-2; 7 bases align to TRBD1. Germline V gene lookup returns CDR1 NNHNN and CDR2 SYGAGS (reference sequence). The CDR3 is made up of 14 amino acids. V dropped 5 bases and J dropped 0; count of bases not matched to a gene: 3. The CDR3 DNA, read in part, is TGTGCCAGCGGGGGACAGTCTAGTGCAGAAACGCTGTAT. Translated, it gives CASGGQSSAETLY. The full CDR3 is CASGGQSSAETLYF.

Regarding this clone: Germline and genes here are mouse. Sequencing ends 1 residue short of the CDR3 end; the germline J gene provides the rest. The chain recombines TRBV13-2 with TRBJ1-4; 8 nucleotides align to TRBD1. Unmatched junction bases numbered 7, after V lost 3 bases and J lost 3 bases. The CDR3 runs 16 residues. Germline assignment: CDR1 NNHNN and CDR2 SYGAGS (reference sequence). CDR3 residues: CASGGPGQDANERLFF. The sequenced CDR3 bases are TGTGCCAGCGGTGGCCCGGGACAGGATGCCAACGAAAGATTATTT.

On this clone: The genes are named according to mouse. The CDR3 extends 1 residue past the end of the read, so its final part is completed from the germline J gene. The V gene is TRBV2, the J gene TRBJ2-2, with 8 bases identical to TRBD2. CDR1 and CDR2 from the germline V gene are LGHNA and YSYQKL. V lost 0 bases to trimming and J lost 2 bases; unmatched junction nucleotides: 5. The CDR3 loop spans 17 amino acids. The CDR3 reads CASSQDRGGANTGQLYF. The covered CDR3 bases are TGTGCCAGCAGCCAAGATAGGGGGGGCGCTAACACCGGGCAGCTCTAC.

Remarks on this clone: Genes here carry mouse names. The read gets to within 1 residue of the CDR3 end, and the germline J gene fills in the rest. V and J are TRBV5 and TRBJ2-7, with 11 bases aligning to TRBD2. CDR3 length: 15 amino acids. V lost 6 bases, J lost 0 bases, and 4 bases stayed unmatched. Germline lookup yields CDR1 LGHNA and CDR2 YNLKQL (reference sequence). CDR3 amino acids: CASSRDWGSSYEQYF. The sequenced CDR3 bases are TGTGCCAGCAGTCGGGACTGGGGGAGCTCCTATGAACAGTAC.

This clone occurred a few times. Gene and germline names: mouse. The read ends 1 residue early relative to the CDR3; the germline J gene fills the gap. The chain combines TRBV13-1 with TRBJ2-7; 9 bases align to TRBD2. The CDR3 extends over 15 amino acids. From germline, CDR1 is NSHNY and CDR2 SYGAGN. Trimming removed 2 bases from V and 2 bases from J; junction bases left unmatched: 5. The sequenced CDR3 bases are TGTGCCAGCAGTGAAGGGTGGGGGGGCGCCTATGAACAGTAC. Amino acids: CASSEGWGGAYEQY. The whole CDR3 protein is CASSEGWGGAYEQYF.

A word on this clone: Gene names follow the mouse nomenclature. From the germline J gene comes the end of the CDR3, since the read stops 1 residue before it. The chain is built from TRBV13-3 and TRBJ2-5; tentative D call: TRBD1 (6 bases). This CDR3 spans 12 amino acids. Germline V CDR1 and CDR2: NNHDY, SYVADS. Trimming stripped 5 bases from V and 6 bases from J, with 10 bases between. CDR3: CASSQGRDTQYF. CDR3 bases read: TGTGCCAGCAGCCAGGGGAGGGACACCCAGTAC.

About this clone: The genes and germline here are from mouse. Read data end 1 residue before the CDR3 end; the end is taken from the germline J gene. The chain employs TRBV1 and TRBJ1-1; no reliable D call. Trimming cost V 1 base and J 0 bases, with 6 bases left between them. The CDR3 length is 14 residues. Per the germline V gene, CDR1 is NSQYPW and CDR2 is LRSPGD (reference sequence). The part of the CDR3 DNA that was read is TGCACCTGCAGTGCAGGACATGCAAACACAGAAGTCTTC. Its translation: CTCSAGHANTEVF. The whole CDR3 protein is CTCSAGHANTEVFF.

A word on this clone: Mouse gene names apply. From the germline J gene comes the end of the CDR3, since the read stops 1 residue before it. V usage is TRBV1 and J usage is TRBJ2-4; a possible D gene is TRBD1 (5 bases). V was clipped by 0 bases and J by 5 bases, with 15 bases between them. The germline V gene has CDR1 NSQYPW and CDR2 LRSPGD (reference sequence). This CDR3 is 16 amino acids long. CDR3 sequence: CTCSADRQKGRNTLYF. Partial CDR3 DNA: TGCACCTGCAGTGCAGATCGACAGAAAGGGAGAAACACCTTGTAC.